This T cell receptor (beta chain) was captured by sequencing in a study of blood T cell repertoires in COVID-19. Overall study: Samples of COVID-19 (acute and convalescent) were obtained from the United States, Italy and Spain.

The ends were cut back, 2 bases at V and 5 bases at J, with 12 bases in the middle. The CDR3 covers 14 residues. CDR1 is KGHSH, CDR2 LQKENI, per germline. Only one count was recorded for this clone. Using immunoSEQ multiplex PCR, the repertoire was profiled, and TCRdb retains in-frame clones only, with some absent. In the table there are 650,000 to 800,000 clones, about nine tenths of which are singletons. The chain carries TRBV18 and TRBJ1-1, with D possibly TRBD1 on 6 matching bases. Material: peripheral blood. This clonotype originated in a woman aged 18-35 years with acute or convalescent COVID-19. CDR3 in DNA: TGTGCCAGCTCACCATGGGCAGGGGATACTGAAGCTTTCTTT. As protein: CASSPWAGDTEAFF.